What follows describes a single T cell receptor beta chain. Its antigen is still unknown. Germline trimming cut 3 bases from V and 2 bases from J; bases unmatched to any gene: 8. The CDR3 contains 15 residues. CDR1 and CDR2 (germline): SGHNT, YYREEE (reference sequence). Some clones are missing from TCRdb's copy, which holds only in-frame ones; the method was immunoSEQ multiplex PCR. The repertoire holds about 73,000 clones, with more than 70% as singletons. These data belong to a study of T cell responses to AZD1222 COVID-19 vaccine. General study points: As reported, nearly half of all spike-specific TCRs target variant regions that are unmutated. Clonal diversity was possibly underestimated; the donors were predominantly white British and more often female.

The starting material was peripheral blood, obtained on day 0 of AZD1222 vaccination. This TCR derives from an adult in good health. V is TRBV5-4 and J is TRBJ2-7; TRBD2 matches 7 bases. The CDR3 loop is CASSSTSGDPYEQYF. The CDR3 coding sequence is TGTGCCAGCAGCTCAACAAGCGGGGATCCCTACGAGCAGTACTTC.